This TCR beta chain was captured by sequencing in a study of shared clonotypes between healthy human individuals. This clone was recorded many times. This CDR3 has 15 amino acids. The V segment lost 6 bases and the J segment 5 bases; nucleotides outside the gene matches: 6. CDR1 is SNHLY, CDR2 FYNNEI, per germline. Libraries were prepared by immunoSEQ multiplex PCR; TCRdb keeps only in-frame clonotypes and omits some of them. In the table there are 900,000 to 1,200,000 clones, around 82% of which are singletons. The TCR comes from a man aged 18-30 years in good health. Some clones in this sample may be carry-over from other donors' samples. The chain has TRBV2 and TRBJ1-5, with TRBD1 matching over 11 bases. Sequencing was done on a sample of memory CD4+ T cells from PBMCs. Regarding subset: CD45RA-negative fraction. CDR3 sequence: CASSSDRGRDQPQHF. The CDR3 coding sequence is TGTGCCAGCAGCTCGGACAGGGGGCGCGATCAGCCCCAGCATTTT.